The clone carrying this TCR beta chain was found once. What it binds is unknown. Being one base from a much bigger clone, this may be a read error. The CDR3 has 14 amino acids. CDR1 is SEHNR, CDR2 FQNEAQ, per germline (reference sequence). Trimming took 3 bases from V and 8 from J, leaving 13 bases between them. Unique molecular identifiers featured in how the TCRbeta library was prepared. TCRdb ran MiXCR on the PCR reads and lists one entry per CDR3 protein. The table lists about 300,000 distinct CDR3 sequences, over 9.5% of them singletons. These data are taken from a study of T-cell reconstitution after alpha-beta-depleted transplantation in children. Findings and limits, study-wide: Diversity of TCRbeta at day 60 was high in some patients, arising from surviving recipient T cells and thymic progenitors.

The specimen was PBMCs, collected before TCRalphabeta/CD19-depleted stem cell transplant. The sequence derives from a boy under two years old with acute myeloid leukemia, due to receive a stem cell transplant. The J gene is TRBJ2-2, the V gene TRBV7-9, with D unresolved. The CDR3 sequence: CASSFGDDGGELFF. The CDR3, as DNA: TGTGCCAGCAGCTTTGGAGACGATGGAGGGGAGCTGTTTTTT.